This T cell receptor beta chain derives from a study of human T cells and chemical hapten exposure. The wider study: A 2 cm by 2 cm inner upper arm patch received 2% DPC for sensitization. Slight differences in pooled library volume were the main source of varying TCR yields across samples.

This clonotype occurred a few times. The time point was: patch test 3, about 24 weeks after DPC sensitization. Documented treatment: therapeutic diphenylcyclopropenone sensitization with weekly scalp DPC. Whole blood that had not been fractionated was the source of extracted total RNA. Each cDNA molecule in the library carried unique molecular identifiers. TCRdb reprocessed the RACE reads with MiXCR, giving one entry per CDR3 protein. This repertoire shows 180,000 or so distinct CDR3 sequences, about 22% found once; its top ten account for under 2.5%. This specimen consisted of whole blood, obtained in connection with sensitization to the hapten diphenylcyclopropenone (DPC). This TCR was sampled from a woman in her thirties or forties with alopecia areata. Some clones in this sample may be carry-over from other donors' samples.

The CDR3 region has the DNA TGTGCCAGCAGTGTGGGGCGTCGAGAGACCCAGTACTTC. This codes for CASSVGRRETQYF. The rearrangement uses TRBV27 and TRBJ2-5, with TRBD1 as a possible D gene (5 bases). V lost 5 bases and J 4 bases, leaving 11 bases between the germline ends. This CDR3 spans 13 amino acids. CDR1 is MNHEY, CDR2 SMNVEV, per germline (reference sequence).